This T cell receptor (beta chain) emerged from a study of blood T cells in healthy people across ages. Primed by a sample-barcoded 5' primer and a J-beta primer mix, a second PCR proceeded for about 6 to 12 cycles. Through a template-switch adaptor with 12 random nucleotides, each cDNA molecule received a tag. TCRdb re-called the 5' RACE reads with MiXCR, one entry per CDR3 protein. The data hold almost 550,000 distinct CDR3 sequences, with 24% observed a single time. This CDR3 has 13 amino acids. J was trimmed by 12 bases and V by 4 bases; bases with no gene match: 3. The germline V gene encodes CDR1 SGHAT and CDR2 FQNNGV. These same data were also listed under a study on T cells of mothers and their children.

The sample taken for sequencing was blood. The chain couples TRBV11-2 to TRBJ2-1; TRBD2 aligns across 13 bases. The source is a boy younger than 18 in good health. CDR3 sequence reads: CASSSLAGGGQFF. DNA of the CDR3: TGTGCCAGCAGCTCACTAGCGGGAGGGGGGCAGTTCTTC.